This T cell receptor (beta chain) was identified during a study of control samples from healthy donors and cancer patients. Sequencing was performed with immunoSEQ multiplex PCR; in TCRdb, only in-frame clones are kept and a portion is missing. This table has about 410,000 clones, 90% appearing once. The germline gives CDR1 LNHDA, CDR2 SQIVND (reference sequence). Trimming cost V 8 bases and J 2 bases, with 16 bases left between them. CDR3 length: 14 amino acids. The sequence derives from a middle-aged man with head and neck cancer. This chain uses TRBV19 with TRBJ2-7, with D possibly TRBD1 on 5 matching bases. Sequencing input: PBMCs. The CDR3 sequence is CASPLGQLAYEQYF. For the CDR3, the DNA is TGTGCCAGTCCGCTGGGGCAACTCGCCTACGAGCAGTACTTC.